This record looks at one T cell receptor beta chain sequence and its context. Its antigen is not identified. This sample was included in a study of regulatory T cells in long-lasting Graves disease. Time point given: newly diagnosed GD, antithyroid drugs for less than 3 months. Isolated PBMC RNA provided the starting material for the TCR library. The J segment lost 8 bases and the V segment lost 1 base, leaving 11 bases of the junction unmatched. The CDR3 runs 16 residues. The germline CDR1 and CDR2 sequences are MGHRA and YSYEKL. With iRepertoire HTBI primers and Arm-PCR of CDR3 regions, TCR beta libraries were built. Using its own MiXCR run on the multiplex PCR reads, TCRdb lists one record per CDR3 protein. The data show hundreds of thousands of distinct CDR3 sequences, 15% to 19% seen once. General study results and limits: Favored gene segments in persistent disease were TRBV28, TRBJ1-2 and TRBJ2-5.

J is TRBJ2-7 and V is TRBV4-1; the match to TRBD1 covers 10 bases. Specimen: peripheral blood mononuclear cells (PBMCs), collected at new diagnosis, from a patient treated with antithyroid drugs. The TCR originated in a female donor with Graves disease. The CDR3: CASSQVQGKDRGKQYF. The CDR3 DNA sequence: TGCGCCAGCAGCCAAGTTCAAGGGAAGGACAGGGGGAAGCAGTACTTC.